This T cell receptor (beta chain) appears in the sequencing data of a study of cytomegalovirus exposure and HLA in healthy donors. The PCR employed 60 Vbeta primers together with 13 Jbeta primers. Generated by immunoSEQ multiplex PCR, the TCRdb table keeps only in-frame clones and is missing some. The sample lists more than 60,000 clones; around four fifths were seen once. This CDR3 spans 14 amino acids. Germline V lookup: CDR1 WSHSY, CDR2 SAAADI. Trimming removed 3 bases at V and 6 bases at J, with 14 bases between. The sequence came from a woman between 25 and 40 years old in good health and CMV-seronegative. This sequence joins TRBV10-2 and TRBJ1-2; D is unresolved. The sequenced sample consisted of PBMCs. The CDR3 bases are TGCGCCAGCAGTGAACGGCTGGGCCTCGATGGCTACACCTTC. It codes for CASSERLGLDGYTF.